This T cell receptor (beta chain) came from a study of blood T cell repertoires in COVID-19. At the level of the study: Spain, Italy and the United States supplied samples that represented acute and convalescent COVID-19.

The repertoire was sequenced with immunoSEQ multiplex PCR; TCRdb's copy has only in-frame clones and lacks some. In the table there are about 210,000 clones, about nine tenths of which are singletons. Cohorts were determined from participant-reported clinical history. Trimming removed 3 bases from V and 2 bases from J, with 11 bases in between. From germline, CDR1 is MNHEY and CDR2 SMNVEV (reference sequence). The CDR3 consists of 14 residues. The sample consisted of PBMCs or T cells enriched from blood (not recorded which). The TCR originated in a young man in a cohort exposed to, infected with or recovered from COVID-19 (not recorded which). The J gene is TRBJ2-7, the V gene TRBV27, with a possible D match to TRBD2 (6 bases). CDR3 coding DNA: TGTGCCAGCAGTTTTGGCGGGGTTGCCTACGAGCAGTACTTC. Its protein product is CASSFGGVAYEQYF.